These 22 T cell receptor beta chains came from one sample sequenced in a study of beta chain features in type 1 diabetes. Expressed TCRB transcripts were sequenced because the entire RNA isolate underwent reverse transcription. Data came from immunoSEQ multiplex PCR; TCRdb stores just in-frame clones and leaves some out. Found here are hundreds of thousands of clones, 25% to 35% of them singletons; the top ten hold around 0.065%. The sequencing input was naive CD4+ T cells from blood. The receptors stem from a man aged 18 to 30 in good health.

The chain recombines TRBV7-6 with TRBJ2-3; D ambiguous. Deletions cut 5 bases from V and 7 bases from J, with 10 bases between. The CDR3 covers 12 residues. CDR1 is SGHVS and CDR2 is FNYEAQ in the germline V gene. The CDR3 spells CASSRYTYTQYF. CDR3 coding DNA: TGTGCCAGCAGCCGCTACACGTATACGCAGTATTTT.

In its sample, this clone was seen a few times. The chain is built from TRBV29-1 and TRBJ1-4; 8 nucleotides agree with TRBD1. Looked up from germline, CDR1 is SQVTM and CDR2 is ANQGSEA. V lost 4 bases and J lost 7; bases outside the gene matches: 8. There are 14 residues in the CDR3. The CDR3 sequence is CSVGLDRASEKLFF. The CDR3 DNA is TGCAGCGTTGGTTTGGACAGGGCTTCTGAAAAACTGTTTTTT.

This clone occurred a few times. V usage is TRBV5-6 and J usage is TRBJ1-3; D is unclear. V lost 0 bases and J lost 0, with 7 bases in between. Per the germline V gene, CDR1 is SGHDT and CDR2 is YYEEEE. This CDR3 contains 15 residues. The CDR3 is CASSLVRSSGNTIYF. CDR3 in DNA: TGTGCCAGCAGCTTGGTAAGAAGCTCTGGAAACACCATATATTTT.

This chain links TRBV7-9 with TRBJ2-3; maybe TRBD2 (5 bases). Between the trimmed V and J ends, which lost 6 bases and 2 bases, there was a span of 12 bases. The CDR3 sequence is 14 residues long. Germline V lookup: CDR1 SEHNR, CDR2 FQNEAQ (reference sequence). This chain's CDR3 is CASSRSGNTDTQYF. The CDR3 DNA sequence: TGTGCCAGCAGTCGGAGCGGCAACACAGATACGCAGTATTTT.

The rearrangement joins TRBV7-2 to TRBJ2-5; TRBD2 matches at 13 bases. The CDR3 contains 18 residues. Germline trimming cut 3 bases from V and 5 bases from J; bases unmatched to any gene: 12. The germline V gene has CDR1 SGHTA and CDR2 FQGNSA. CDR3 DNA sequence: TGTGCCAGCAGCTTTCTACCCTGGACTAGCGGGAGCGGGGAGACCCAGTACTTC. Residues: CASSFLPWTSGSGETQYF.

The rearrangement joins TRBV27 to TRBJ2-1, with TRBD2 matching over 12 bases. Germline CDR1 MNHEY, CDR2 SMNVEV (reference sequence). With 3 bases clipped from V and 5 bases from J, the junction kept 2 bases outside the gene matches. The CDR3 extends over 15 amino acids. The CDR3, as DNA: TGTGCCAGCAGTTTCGGACTAGCGGGACACAATGAGCAGTTCTTC. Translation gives CASSFGLAGHNEQFF.

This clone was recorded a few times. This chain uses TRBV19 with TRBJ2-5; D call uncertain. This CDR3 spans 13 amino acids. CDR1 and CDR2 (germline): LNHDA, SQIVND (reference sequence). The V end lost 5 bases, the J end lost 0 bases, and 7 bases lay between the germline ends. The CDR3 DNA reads TGTGCCAGTAGTCTGCAGAACCAAGAGACCCAGTACTTC. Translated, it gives CASSLQNQETQYF.

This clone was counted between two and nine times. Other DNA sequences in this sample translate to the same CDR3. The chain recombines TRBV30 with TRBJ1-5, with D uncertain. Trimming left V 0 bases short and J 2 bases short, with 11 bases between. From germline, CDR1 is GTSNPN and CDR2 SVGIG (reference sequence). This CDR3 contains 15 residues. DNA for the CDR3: TGTGCCTGGAGTGTCCGCAGTATCGGCAATCAGCCCCAGCATTTT. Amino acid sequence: CAWSVRSIGNQPQHF.

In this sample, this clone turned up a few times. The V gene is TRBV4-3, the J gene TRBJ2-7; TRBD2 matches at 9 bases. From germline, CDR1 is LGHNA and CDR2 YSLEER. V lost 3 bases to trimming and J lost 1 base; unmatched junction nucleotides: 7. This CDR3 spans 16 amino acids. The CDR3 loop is CASSHRTSGPSYEQYF. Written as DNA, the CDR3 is TGCGCCAGCAGCCACCGAACTAGCGGGCCATCCTACGAGCAGTACTTC.

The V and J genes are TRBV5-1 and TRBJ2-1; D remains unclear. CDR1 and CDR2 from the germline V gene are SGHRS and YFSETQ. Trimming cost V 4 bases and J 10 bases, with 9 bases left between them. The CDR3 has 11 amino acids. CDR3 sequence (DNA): TGCGCCAGCAGCGCGCAGTTAGAGCAGTTCTTC. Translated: CASSAQLEQFF. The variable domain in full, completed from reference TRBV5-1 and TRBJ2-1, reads KAGVTQTPRYLIKTRGQQVTLSCSPISGHRSVSWYQQTPGQGLQFLFEYFSETQRNKGNFPGRFSGRQFSNSRSEMNVSTLELGDSALYLCASSAQLEQFFGPGTRLTVL.

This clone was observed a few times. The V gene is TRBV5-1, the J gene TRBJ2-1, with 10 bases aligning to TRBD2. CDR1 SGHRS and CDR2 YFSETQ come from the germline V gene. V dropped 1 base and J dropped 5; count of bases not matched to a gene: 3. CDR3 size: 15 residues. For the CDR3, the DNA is TGCGCCAGCAGCTTGACTAGCGGGGTGCACAATGAGCAGTTCTTC. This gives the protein CASSLTSGVHNEQFF.

DNA of the CDR3: TGTGCCATCAGTGGTCGCGGGAGTTCCCAAGAGACCCAGTACTTC. It specifies CAISGRGSSQETQYF. The chain couples TRBV10-3 to TRBJ2-5, with 7 bases matching TRBD2. The CDR3 has 15 amino acids. The V gene end was trimmed by 4 bases and the J gene end by 1 base; junction bases not matched to a gene: 6. Germline lookup yields CDR1 ENHRY and CDR2 SYGVKD.

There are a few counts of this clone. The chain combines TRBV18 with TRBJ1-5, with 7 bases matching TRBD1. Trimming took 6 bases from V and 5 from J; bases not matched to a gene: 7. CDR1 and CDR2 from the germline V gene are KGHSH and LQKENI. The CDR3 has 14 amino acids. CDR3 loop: CASSPTGPDQPQHF. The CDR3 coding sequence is TGTGCCAGCTCCCCGACAGGGCCCGATCAGCCCCAGCATTTT. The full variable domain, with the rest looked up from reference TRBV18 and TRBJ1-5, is NAGVMQNPRHLVRRRGQEARLRCSPMKGHSHVYWYRQLPEEGLKFMVYLQKENIIDESGMPKERFSAEFPKEGPSILRIQQVVRGDSAAYFCASSPTGPDQPQHFGDGTRLSIL.

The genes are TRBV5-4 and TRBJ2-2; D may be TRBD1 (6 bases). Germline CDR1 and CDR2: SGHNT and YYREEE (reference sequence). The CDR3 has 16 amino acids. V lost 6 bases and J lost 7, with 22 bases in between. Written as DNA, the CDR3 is TGTGCCAGCACCCGGAAGGGGGTCTGGGGTGGCGGGGAGCTGTTTTTT. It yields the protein CASTRKGVWGGGELFF.

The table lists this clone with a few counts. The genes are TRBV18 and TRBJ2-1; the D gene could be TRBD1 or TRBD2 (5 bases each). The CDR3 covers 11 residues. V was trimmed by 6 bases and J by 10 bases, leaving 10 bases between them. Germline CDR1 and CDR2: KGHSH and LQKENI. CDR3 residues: CASSRGVEQFF. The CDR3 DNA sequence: TGTGCCAGCTCGCGAGGGGTCGAGCAGTTCTTC.

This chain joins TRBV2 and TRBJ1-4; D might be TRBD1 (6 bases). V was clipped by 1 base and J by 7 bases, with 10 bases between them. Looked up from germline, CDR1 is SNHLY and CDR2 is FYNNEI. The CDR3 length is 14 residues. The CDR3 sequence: CASSEDRAGEKLFF. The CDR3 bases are TGTGCCAGCAGTGAAGACAGGGCGGGTGAAAAACTGTTTTTT.

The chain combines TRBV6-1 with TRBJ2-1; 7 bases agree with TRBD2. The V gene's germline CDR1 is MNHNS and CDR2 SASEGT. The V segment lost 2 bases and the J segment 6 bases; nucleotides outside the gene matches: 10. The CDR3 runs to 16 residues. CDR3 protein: CASSETPSGWGNEQFF. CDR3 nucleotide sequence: TGTGCCAGCAGTGAAACCCCTAGCGGTTGGGGCAATGAGCAGTTCTTC.

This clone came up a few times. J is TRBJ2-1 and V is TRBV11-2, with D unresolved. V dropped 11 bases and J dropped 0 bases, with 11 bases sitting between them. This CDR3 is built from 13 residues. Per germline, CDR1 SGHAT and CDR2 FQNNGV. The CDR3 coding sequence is TGTGCCGCCTCGAAGAGCTCCTACAATGAGCAGTTCTTC. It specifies CAASKSSYNEQFF.

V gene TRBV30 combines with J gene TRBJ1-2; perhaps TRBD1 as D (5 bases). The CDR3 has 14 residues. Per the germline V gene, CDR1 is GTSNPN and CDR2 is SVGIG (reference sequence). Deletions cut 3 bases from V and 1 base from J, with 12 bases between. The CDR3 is CAWRGENRNYGYTF. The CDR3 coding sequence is TGTGCCTGGAGAGGGGAGAACCGTAACTATGGCTACACCTTC.

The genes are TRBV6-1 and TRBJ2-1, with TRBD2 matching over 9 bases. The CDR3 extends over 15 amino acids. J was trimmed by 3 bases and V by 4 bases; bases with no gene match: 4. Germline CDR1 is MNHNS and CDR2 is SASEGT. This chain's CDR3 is CASSVLAGHYNEQFF. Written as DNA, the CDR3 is TGTGCCAGCAGTGTTCTAGCGGGACACTACAATGAGCAGTTCTTC.

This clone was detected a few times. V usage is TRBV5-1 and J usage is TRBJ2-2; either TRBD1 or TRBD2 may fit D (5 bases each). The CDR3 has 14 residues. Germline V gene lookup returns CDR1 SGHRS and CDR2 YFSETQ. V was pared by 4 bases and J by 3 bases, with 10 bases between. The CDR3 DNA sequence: TGCGCCAGCAGCCGGGACGGAGACACCGGGGAGCTGTTTTTT. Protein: CASSRDGDTGELFF.

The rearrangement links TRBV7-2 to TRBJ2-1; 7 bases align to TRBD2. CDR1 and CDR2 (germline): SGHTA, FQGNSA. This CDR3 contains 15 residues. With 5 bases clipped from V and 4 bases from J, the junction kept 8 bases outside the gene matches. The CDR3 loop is CASSPSGGGYNEQFF. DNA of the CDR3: TGTGCCAGCAGCCCCTCGGGCGGGGGATACAATGAGCAGTTCTTC.